A selection of T cell receptor beta chains follows, all from one sample in a study of T-cell reconstitution after alpha-beta-depleted transplantation in children. TCRdb independently ran MiXCR on the PCR reads; one entry per CDR3 protein. This sample yields a few hundred thousand distinct CDR3 sequences, of which roughly 30% are seen a single time; approximately 39% belongs to the top ten. Sequencing used PBMCs, obtained before TCRalphabeta/CD19-depleted stem cell transplant. The receptors here all came from a boy younger than two with Wiskott-Aldrich syndrome, due to receive a stem cell transplant. Each CDR3 is given with its conserved first and last residue. The D gene is left open where the match is weak. A clone size is listed for some rows: how often the clone was seen (once, few, many), or a class if it is expanded.

>NA|TRBV29-1|NA|TRBJ2-7
TGCAGCGTTGAAAGAGGAGTGCACGAGCAGTACTTC
CSVERGVHEQYF
>few|TRBV27|NA|TRBJ2-1
TGTGCCAGCAGTTTTATAGGGCAGGGACCTTACAATGAGCAGTTCTTC
CASSFIGQGPYNEQFF
>NA|TRBV28|NA|TRBJ2-5
TGTGCCAGCAGTTCCTACAGCGGAGAAGAGACCCAGTACTTC
CASSSYSGEETQYF
>NA|TRBV25-1|TRBD2|TRBJ2-3
TGTGCCAGCAGTGATCCTAGCGGAGGGACCCGTAGCACAGATACGCAGTATTTT
CASSDPSGGTRSTDTQYF
>NA|TRBV20-1|NA|TRBJ2-7
TGCAGTGCTAGAGCCCCGGGACGGACCTACGAGCAGTACTTC
CSARAPGRTYEQYF
>NA|TRBV27|TRBD1|TRBJ2-7
TGTGCCAGCAGTTATGGGGAAAGTACAGGGGACGAGCAGTACTTC
CASSYGESTGDEQYF
>NA|TRBV5-1|TRBD2|TRBJ2-3
TGCGCCAGCAGTCCGAGAGGGAAGTCGCTAGCGGGAGATGCAGATACGCAGTATTTT
CASSPRGKSLAGDADTQYF
>NA|TRBV29-1|NA|TRBJ2-2
TGCAGCGTTTGGGCCCTCGGGGGCACCGGGGAGCTGTTTTTT
CSVWALGGTGELFF
>NA|TRBV10-3|NA|TRBJ2-7
TGTGCCATCAGTGAAGCAGCACTAACCTACGAGCAGTACTTC
CAISEAALTYEQYF
>few|TRBV24-1|TRBD2|TRBJ2-1
TGTGCCACCAGGCCACCCGGGACTAGCGGAAGTCCCTACAATGAGCAGTTCTTC
CATRPPGTSGSPYNEQFF
>NA|TRBV6-5|NA|TRBJ2-2
TGTGCCAGCAGTTATAGGGTGGGCACCGGGGAGCTGTTTTTT
CASSYRVGTGELFF
>few|TRBV14|TRBD1|TRBJ1-5
TGTGCCAGCAGCCAGACAGGGAATCAGCCCCAGCATTTT
CASSQTGNQPQHF
>few|TRBV5-5|NA|TRBJ2-3
TGTGCCAGCAGCTTATGGGGGTCAGATACGCAGTATTTT
CASSLWGSDTQYF
>NA|TRBV5-6|NA|TRBJ1-1
TGTGCCAGCAGCCGGTTCGGGTTTGAAGCTTTCTTT
CASSRFGFEAFF
>NA|TRBV28|NA|TRBJ1-4
TGTGCCAGCAGTTTATTAAAGGGAAAGGCAACTAATGAAAAACTGTTTTTT
CASSLLKGKATNEKLFF
>few|TRBV5-1|TRBD1|TRBJ2-7
TGCGCCAGCAGCTTTGGGACAGGGAACGAGCAGTACTTC
CASSFGTGNEQYF
>NA|TRBV12-3/TRBV12-4|NA|TRBJ1-2
TGTGCCAGCAGGGCAGGACGGACGATTAACTATGGCTACACCTTC
CASRAGRTINYGYTF
>NA|TRBV5-1|NA|TRBJ1-2
TGCGCCAGCAGCTTGGCCACGAACTACTATGATGGCTACACCTTC
CASSLATNYYDGYTF
>few|TRBV20-1|NA|TRBJ2-1
TGCAGTGCTAGGGGTCTTTACAATGAGCAGTTCTTC
CSARGLYNEQFF
>NA|TRBV29-1|TRBD2|TRBJ2-3
TGCAGCGTTGAAGATTGGGGGAGGGCCTCTGGCACAGATACGCAGTATTTT
CSVEDWGRASGTDTQYF
>NA|TRBV9|NA|TRBJ2-1
TGTGCCAGCAGCGTAGTTGCTAGTGCGGGCAATGAGCAGTTCTTC
CASSVVASAGNEQFF
>NA|TRBV27|NA|TRBJ2-2
TGTGCCAGCAGCCGACCCCGGGGCATTGACACCGGGGAGCTGTTTTTT
CASSRPRGIDTGELFF
>NA|TRBV5-1|NA|TRBJ2-5
TGCGCCAGCAGCCCGGACGGTATGGAGACCCAGTACTTC
CASSPDGMETQYF
>many|TRBV5-1|TRBD2|TRBJ2-1
TGTGCCAGCAGTCCCGGGACTAGCTACAATGAGCAGTTCTTC
CASSPGTSYNEQFF
>NA|TRBV4-1|TRBD2|TRBJ2-7
TGCGCCAGCAGCCAAGATGGACTAGCGGGAGCCTACGAGCAGTACTTC
CASSQDGLAGAYEQYF
>few|TRBV5-1|TRBD2|TRBJ2-3
TGCGCCAGCAGCTTGTCCCCCACTAGCGGGAGGGGCGATACGCAGTATTTT
CASSLSPTSGRGDTQYF
>few|TRBV6-1|NA|TRBJ2-1
TGTGCCAGCAGACGCGCTAGCAGTTACAATGAGCAGTTCTTC
CASRRASSYNEQFF
>NA|TRBV6-5|TRBD1|TRBJ1-1
TGTGCCACCTACAGGGGTGGAACTGAAGCTTTCTTT
CATYRGGTEAFF
>NA|TRBV12-3/TRBV12-4|TRBD1|TRBJ1-1
TGTGCCAGCAGGACAGGGCACACTGCAGCTTTCTTT
CASRTGHTAAFF
>NA|TRBV7-2|NA|TRBJ2-7
TGTGCCAGCAGCTTAGGACTCTTATGGCCCTACGAGCAGTACTTC
CASSLGLLWPYEQYF
>NA|TRBV11-2|NA|TRBJ2-1
TGTGCCAGCAGCTTAGATAGGGGGAGCCCCGAGGGTGAGAGCTACAATGAGCAGTTCTTC
CASSLDRGSPEGESYNEQFF
>NA|TRBV20-1|TRBD2|TRBJ2-1
TGCAGTGCTCGATCGACTAGCGGGGCATACAATGAGCAGTTCTTC
CSARSTSGAYNEQFF
>NA|TRBV20-1|TRBD2|TRBJ2-1
TGCAGTGCTAGGGGCGGACTAGCGAGATACTACAATGAGCAGTTCTTC
CSARGGLARYYNEQFF
>few|TRBV9|NA|TRBJ2-1
TGTGCCAGCAGGCGAGAATGGGAGCAGTTCTTC
CASRREWEQFF
>few|TRBV20-1|TRBD2|TRBJ2-1
TGCAGTGCTAGAGCCAGCGGGGTCAATGAGCAGTTCTTC
CSARASGVNEQFF
>NA|TRBV5-1|TRBD2|TRBJ2-2
TGCGCCAGCAGCTTGGATGTAGCGGGCACCGGGGAGCTGTTTTTT
CASSLDVAGTGELFF
>NA|TRBV12-3/TRBV12-4|NA|TRBJ2-3
TGTGCCAGCAGCGACACTAGGGCAGATACGCAGTATTTT
CASSDTRADTQYF
>few|TRBV19|TRBD2|TRBJ2-3
TGTGCCAATACCCTCAGGACTAGCGGGAGGGCAGATACGCAGTATTTT
CANTLRTSGRADTQYF
>many|TRBV29-1|TRBD2|TRBJ2-3
TGCAGCGTTGGACCCGGACTAGCGGATACGCAGTATTTT
CSVGPGLADTQYF
>NA|TRBV9|NA|TRBJ2-7
TGTGCCAGCAGCGGTAGAGGGACCGGCGACTCCGAGCAGTACTTC
CASSGRGTGDSEQYF
>NA|TRBV9|NA|TRBJ1-5
TGTGCCAGCAGCGCCGGGCCAAGCAATCAGCCCCAGCATTTT
CASSAGPSNQPQHF
>few|TRBV9|NA|TRBJ1-5
TGTGCCAGCAGCGTAGAGGACAGCTCTAATCAGCCCCAGCATTTT
CASSVEDSSNQPQHF
>NA|TRBV5-1|TRBD2|TRBJ2-7
TGCGCCAGCAGCCGAACTCTAGCGGGAGGGCCCTACGAGCAGTACTTC
CASSRTLAGGPYEQYF
>many|TRBV7-8|NA|TRBJ2-7
TGTGCCAGCCGACCGGGACTCTCCTACGAGCAGTACTTC
CASRPGLSYEQYF
>NA|TRBV7-2|TRBD1|TRBJ1-2
TGTGCCAGCAGCTTAGCAGGTGGACAGGGTCCTTATGGCTACACCTTC
CASSLAGGQGPYGYTF
>NA|TRBV11-2|NA|TRBJ2-5
TGTGCCAGCAGCTCCGGGGCAACCTTCCAAGAGACCCAGTACTTC
CASSSGATFQETQYF
>NA|TRBV28|NA|TRBJ1-3
TGTGCCAGCAGTCTCCCTAGTTGGGGCACCGGAAACACCATATATTTT
CASSLPSWGTGNTIYF
>NA|TRBV20-1|NA|TRBJ2-7
TGCAGTGCTAGAGATGCTCTCCGGGACGGATACGAGCAGTACTTC
CSARDALRDGYEQYF
>few|TRBV20-1|TRBD2|TRBJ2-1
TGCAGTGCTAGAAAGCCTAGCGGGGGTGCCTACAATGAGCAGTTCTTC
CSARKPSGGAYNEQFF
>few|TRBV12-3/TRBV12-4|TRBD2|TRBJ2-7
TGTGCCAGCAGCCGTACTAGCGGGAGGGCCCACGAGCAGTACTTC
CASSRTSGRAHEQYF
>NA|TRBV5-1|TRBD1|TRBJ1-2
TGCGCCAGCAGCTCGACAGGGGCGGGTGGCTACACCTTC
CASSSTGAGGYTF